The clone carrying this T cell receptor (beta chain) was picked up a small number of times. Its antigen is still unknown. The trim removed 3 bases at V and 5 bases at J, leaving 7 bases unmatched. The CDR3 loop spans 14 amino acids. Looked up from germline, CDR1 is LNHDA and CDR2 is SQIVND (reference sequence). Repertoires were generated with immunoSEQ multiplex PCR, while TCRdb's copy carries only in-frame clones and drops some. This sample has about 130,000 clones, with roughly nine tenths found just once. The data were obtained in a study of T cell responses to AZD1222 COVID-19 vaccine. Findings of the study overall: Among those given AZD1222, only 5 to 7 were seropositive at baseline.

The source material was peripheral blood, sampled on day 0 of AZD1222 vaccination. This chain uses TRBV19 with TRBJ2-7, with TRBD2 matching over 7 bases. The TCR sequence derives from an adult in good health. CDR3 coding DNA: TGTGCCAGTAGTATGCGTCGTGGGAGGGACGAGCAGTACTTC. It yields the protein CASSMRRGRDEQYF.